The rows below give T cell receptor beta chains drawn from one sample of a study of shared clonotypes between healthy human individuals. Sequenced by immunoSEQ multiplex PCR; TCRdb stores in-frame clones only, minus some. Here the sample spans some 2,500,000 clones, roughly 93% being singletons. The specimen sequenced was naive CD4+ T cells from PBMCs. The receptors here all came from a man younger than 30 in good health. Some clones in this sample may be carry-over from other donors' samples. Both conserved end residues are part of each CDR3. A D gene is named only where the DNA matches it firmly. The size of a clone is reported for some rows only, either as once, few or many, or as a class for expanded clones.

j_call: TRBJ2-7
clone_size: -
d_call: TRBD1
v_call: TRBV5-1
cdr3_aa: CASSLGDRGSEQYF
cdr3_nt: TGCGCCAGCAGCTTGGGGGACAGGGGGTCCGAGCAGTACTTC

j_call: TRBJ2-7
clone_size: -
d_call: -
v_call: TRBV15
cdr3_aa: CATSRGGREYEQYF
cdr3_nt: TGTGCCACCAGCAGAGGGGGCAGGGAATACGAGCAGTACTTC

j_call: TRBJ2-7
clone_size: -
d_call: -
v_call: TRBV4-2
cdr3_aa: CASSQENDRLYPYEQYF
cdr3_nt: TGTGCCAGCAGCCAGGAAAATGACAGGCTTTACCCCTACGAGCAGTACTTC

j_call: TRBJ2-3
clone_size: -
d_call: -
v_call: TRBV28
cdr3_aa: CASSLRAGFSTDTQYF
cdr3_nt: TGTGCCAGCAGTTTAAGGGCAGGTTTTAGCACAGATACGCAGTATTTT

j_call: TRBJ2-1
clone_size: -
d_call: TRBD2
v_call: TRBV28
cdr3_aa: CASSSNPGLVGNEQFF
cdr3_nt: TGTGCCAGCAGTTCCAACCCGGGACTAGTCGGCAATGAGCAGTTCTTC

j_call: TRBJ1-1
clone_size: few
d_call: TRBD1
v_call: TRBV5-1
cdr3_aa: CASSPSTGTNTEAFF
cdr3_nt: TGCGCCAGCAGCCCCTCGACAGGGACGAACACTGAAGCTTTCTTT

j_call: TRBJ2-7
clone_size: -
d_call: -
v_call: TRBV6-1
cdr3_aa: CASSPPEVGSYEQYF
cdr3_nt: TGTGCCAGCAGCCCACCCGAGGTGGGCTCCTACGAGCAGTACTTC

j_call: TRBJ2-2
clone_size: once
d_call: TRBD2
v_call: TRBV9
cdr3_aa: CASSVVSLAGDGELFF
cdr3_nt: TGTGCCAGCAGCGTAGTAAGTCTAGCGGGGGACGGGGAGCTGTTTTTT

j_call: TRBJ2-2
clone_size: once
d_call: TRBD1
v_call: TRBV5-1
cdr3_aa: CASTGTGSTGELFF
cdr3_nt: TGCGCCAGCACCGGGACAGGGAGTACCGGGGAGCTGTTTTTT

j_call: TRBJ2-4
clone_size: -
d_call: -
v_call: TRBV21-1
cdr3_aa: CASSKESRDDINIQYF
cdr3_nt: TGTGCCAGCAGCAAAGAATCCAGGGACGATATAAACATTCAGTACTTC

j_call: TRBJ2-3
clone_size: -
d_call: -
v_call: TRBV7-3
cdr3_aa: CASSLEVSDTQYF
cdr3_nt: TGTGCCAGCAGCTTAGAGGTCTCAGATACGCAGTATTTT

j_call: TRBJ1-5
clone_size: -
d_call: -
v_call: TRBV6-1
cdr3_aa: CASSEGKGFSQPQHF
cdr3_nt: TGTGCCAGCAGTGAAGGAAAAGGGTTTAGTCAGCCCCAGCATTTT

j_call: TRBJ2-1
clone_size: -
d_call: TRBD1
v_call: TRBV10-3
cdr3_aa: CAISDKTGPADEQFF
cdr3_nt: TGTGCCATCAGTGACAAGACAGGGCCGGCGGATGAGCAGTTCTTC

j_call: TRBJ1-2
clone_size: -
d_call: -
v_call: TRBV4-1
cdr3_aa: CASSQERGRRDYGYTF
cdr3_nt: TGCGCCAGCAGCCAAGAAAGGGGCCGAAGGGACTATGGCTACACCTTC

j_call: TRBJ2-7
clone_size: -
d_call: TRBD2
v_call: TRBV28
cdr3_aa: CASGGTSPIGEQYF
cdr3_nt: TGTGCCAGCGGTGGGACTAGCCCCATCGGCGAGCAGTACTTC

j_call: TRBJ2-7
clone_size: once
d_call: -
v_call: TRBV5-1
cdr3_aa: CASSLRSDRSYEQYF
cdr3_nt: TGCGCCAGCAGCTTGAGGTCGGACCGCTCCTACGAGCAGTACTTC

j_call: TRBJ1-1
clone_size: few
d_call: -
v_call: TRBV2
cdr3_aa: CASRVNTEAFF
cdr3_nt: TGTGCCAGCAGGGTGAACACTGAAGCTTTCTTT

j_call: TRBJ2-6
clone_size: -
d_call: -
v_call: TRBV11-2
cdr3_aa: CASSLDGPGGANVLTF
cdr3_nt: TGTGCCAGCAGCTTAGACGGTCCCGGGGGGGCCAACGTCCTGACTTTC

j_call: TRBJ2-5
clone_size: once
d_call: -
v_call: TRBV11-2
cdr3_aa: CASSPRTGEETQYF
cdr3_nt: TGTGCCAGCAGCCCCCGGACGGGAGAGGAGACCCAGTACTTC

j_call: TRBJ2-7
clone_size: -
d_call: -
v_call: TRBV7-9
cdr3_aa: CASSLGAGGITYEQYF
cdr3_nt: TGTGCCAGCAGCTTAGGTGCTGGGGGAATAACCTACGAGCAGTACTTC

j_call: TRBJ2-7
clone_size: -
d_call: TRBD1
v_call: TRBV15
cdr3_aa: CATSRGRTGLYEQYF
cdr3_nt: TGTGCCACCAGCAGAGGACGGACAGGGCTCTACGAGCAGTACTTC

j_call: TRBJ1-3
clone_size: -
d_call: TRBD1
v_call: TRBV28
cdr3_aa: CASSLGGQGGNTIYF
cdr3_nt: TGTGCCAGCAGTTTAGGGGGACAGGGGGGAAACACCATATATTTT

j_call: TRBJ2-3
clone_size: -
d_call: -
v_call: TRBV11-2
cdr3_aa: CASSLTARGSRDTQYF
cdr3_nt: TGTGCCAGCAGCCTTACGGCTAGAGGATCAAGAGATACGCAGTATTTT

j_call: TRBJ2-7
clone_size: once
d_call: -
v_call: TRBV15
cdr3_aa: CATSSRHGKTSYEQYF
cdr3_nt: TGTGCCACCAGCAGCAGACATGGCAAGACTAGCTACGAGCAGTACTTC

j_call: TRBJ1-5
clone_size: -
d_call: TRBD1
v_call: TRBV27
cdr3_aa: CASSLSGTGYGHQPQHF
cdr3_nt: TGTGCCAGCAGTTTATCGGGGACAGGGTACGGCCATCAGCCCCAGCATTTT

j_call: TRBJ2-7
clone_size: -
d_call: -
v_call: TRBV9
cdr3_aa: CASSLDGWREQYF
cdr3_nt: TGTGCCAGCAGCCTGGACGGGTGGAGGGAGCAGTACTTC

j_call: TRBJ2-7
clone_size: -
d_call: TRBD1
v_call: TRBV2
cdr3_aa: CASSDRGGEQYF
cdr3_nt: TGTGCCAGCAGCGACAGGGGGGGCGAGCAGTACTTC

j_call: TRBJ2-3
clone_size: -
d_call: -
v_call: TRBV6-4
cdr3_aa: CASGASASTDTQYF
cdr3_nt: TGTGCCAGCGGAGCTAGCGCAAGCACAGATACGCAGTATTTT

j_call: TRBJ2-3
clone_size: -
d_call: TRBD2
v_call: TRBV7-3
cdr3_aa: CASSSRTSAQDTQYF
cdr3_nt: TGTGCCAGCAGCTCCCGGACTAGCGCCCAAGATACGCAGTATTTT

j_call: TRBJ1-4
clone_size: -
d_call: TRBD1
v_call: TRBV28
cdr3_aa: CASSRTGGEGEKLFF
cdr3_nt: TGTGCCAGCAGCCGTACAGGGGGCGAGGGGGAAAAACTGTTTTTT

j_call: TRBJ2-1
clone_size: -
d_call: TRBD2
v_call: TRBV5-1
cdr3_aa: CASSPTSGRAANEQFF
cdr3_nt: TGCGCCAGCAGCCCGACTAGCGGGAGGGCCGCGAATGAGCAGTTCTTC

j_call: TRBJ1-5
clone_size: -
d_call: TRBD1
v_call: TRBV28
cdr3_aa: CASSFLDRYQPQHF
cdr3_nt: TGTGCCAGCAGTTTTTTGGACAGGTACCAGCCCCAGCATTTT

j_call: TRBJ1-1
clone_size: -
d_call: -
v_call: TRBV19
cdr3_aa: CASSNPKQGLNTEAFF
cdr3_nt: TGTGCCAGTAGCAACCCCAAACAGGGATTGAACACTGAAGCTTTCTTT

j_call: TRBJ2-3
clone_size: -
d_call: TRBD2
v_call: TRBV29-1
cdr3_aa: CSVEGVLAGSTDTQYF
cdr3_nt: TGCAGCGTTGAGGGGGTACTAGCGGGAAGCACAGATACGCAGTATTTT

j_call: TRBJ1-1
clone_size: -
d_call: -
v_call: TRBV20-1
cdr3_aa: CSARAVTEAFF
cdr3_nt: TGCAGTGCAAGAGCAGTCACTGAAGCTTTCTTT

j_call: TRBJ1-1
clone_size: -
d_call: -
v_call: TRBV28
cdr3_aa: CASSLGMMNTEAFF
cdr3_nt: TGTGCCAGCAGTCTAGGGATGATGAACACTGAAGCTTTCTTT

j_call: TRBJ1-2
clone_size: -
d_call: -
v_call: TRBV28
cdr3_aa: CASLNGPLGDYGYTF
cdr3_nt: TGTGCCAGCTTAAACGGGCCCTTAGGGGACTATGGCTACACCTTC

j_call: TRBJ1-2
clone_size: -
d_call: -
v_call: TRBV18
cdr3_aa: CASSRQAINYGYTF
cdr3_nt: TGTGCCAGCTCACGACAGGCAATTAACTATGGCTACACCTTC

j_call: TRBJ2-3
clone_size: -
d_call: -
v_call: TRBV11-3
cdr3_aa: CASSLVVGSTQYF
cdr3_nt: TGTGCCAGCAGCTTAGTGGTGGGTAGCACGCAGTATTTT

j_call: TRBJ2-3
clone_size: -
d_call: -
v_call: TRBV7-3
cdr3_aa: CASSFMGGYTDTQYF
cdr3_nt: TGTGCCAGCAGCTTCATGGGTGGCTACACAGATACGCAGTATTTT

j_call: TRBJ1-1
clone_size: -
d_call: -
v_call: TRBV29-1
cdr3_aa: CSVRGIMNTEAFF
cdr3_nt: TGCAGCGTACGCGGCATCATGAACACTGAAGCTTTCTTT

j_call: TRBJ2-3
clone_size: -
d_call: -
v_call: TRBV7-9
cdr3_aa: CASTLNRRSTDTQYF
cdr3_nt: TGTGCCAGCACCCTGAATCGGAGAAGCACAGATACGCAGTATTTT

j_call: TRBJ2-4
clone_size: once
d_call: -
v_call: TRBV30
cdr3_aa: CAWSKGGYIQYF
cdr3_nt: TGTGCCTGGAGTAAGGGGGGGTACATTCAGTACTTC

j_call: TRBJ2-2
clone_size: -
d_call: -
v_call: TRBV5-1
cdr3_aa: CASRPGVTGELFF
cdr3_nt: TGCGCCAGCCGACCAGGGGTTACCGGGGAGCTGTTTTTT

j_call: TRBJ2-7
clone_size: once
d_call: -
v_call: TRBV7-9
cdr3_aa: CASSLAVQSYEQYF
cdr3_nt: TGTGCCAGCAGCTTAGCGGTACAGAGCTACGAGCAGTACTTC

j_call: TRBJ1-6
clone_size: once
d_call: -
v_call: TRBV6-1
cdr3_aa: CASSAGSRDSPLHF
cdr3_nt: TGTGCCAGCAGTGCAGGCAGTAGGGATTCACCCCTCCACTTT

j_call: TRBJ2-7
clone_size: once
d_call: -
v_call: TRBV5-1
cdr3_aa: CASSPDPGQSYEQYF
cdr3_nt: TGCGCCAGCAGCCCTGACCCGGGACAATCCTACGAGCAGTACTTC

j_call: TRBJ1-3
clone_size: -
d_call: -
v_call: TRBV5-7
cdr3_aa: CASSPAPQAGNTIYF
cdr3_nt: TGTGCCAGCAGCCCGGCCCCTCAAGCTGGAAACACCATATATTTT

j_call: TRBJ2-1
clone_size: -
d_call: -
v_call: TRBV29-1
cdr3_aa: CSAMGLLSYNEQFF
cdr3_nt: TGCAGCGCAATGGGACTGCTCTCCTACAATGAGCAGTTCTTC

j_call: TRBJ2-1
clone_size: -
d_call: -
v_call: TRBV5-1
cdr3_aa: CASSPVAGLSFNEQFF
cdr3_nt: TGCGCCAGCAGCCCGGTGGCCGGACTGAGCTTCAATGAGCAGTTCTTC

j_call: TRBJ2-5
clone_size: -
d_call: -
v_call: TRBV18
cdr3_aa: CASSPTDSQETQYF
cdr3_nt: TGTGCCAGCTCACCTACCGACAGCCAAGAGACCCAGTACTTC